These 17 T cell receptor beta chains came from one sample sequenced in a study of tumor-infiltrating lymphocytes in oesophageal squamous cell carcinoma (dated by TCRdb to the mid-2010s). Libraries were constructed by PCR. TCRdb names Illumina HiSeq 2000 as the instrument used. The raw public data were reprocessed by TCRdb itself: fastp quality trimming at Q25, MiXCR clonotype calling, in-frame beta chains only. Each CDR3 protein gets just one entry, which takes the most common genes and DNA from the rows behind it. The sample table contains roughly 23,000 distinct CDR3 sequences; only one count was recorded for around a third of them. Clones ranked in the top ten supply 19% of the sample. Sequenced sample: esophageal tumor tissue. The receptor set was obtained from a female donor with esophageal squamous cell carcinoma.

The sample holds many counts of this clonotype. This chain uses TRBV10-3 with TRBJ2-5; D not certain. The V end lost 4 bases, the J end lost 0 bases, and 3 bases lay between the germline ends. This CDR3 is 12 amino acids long. Germline V gene data show CDR1 as ENHRY and CDR2 as SYGVKD. The CDR3 DNA sequence: TGTGCCATCAGTGGGGACCAAGAGACCCAGTACTTC. Amino acids: CAISGDQETQYF.

The chain is built from TRBV27 and TRBJ2-2, with D tentatively TRBD1 or TRBD2 (5 bases each). Trimming stripped 4 bases from V and 0 bases from J, with 9 bases between. Germline CDR1 reads MNHEY; CDR2 reads SMNVEV (reference sequence). This CDR3 has 15 residues. CDR3 nucleotides: TGTGCCAGCAGTTATGAGGGGACGAACACCGGGGAGCTGTTTTTT. This translates into CASSYEGTNTGELFF.

The chain employs TRBV11-3 and TRBJ2-1; perhaps TRBD1 as D (6 bases). The J call may be wrong; the DNA end is better matched by TRBJ2-7. Germline lookup yields CDR1 SGHNT and CDR2 YENEEA. The CDR3 runs 18 residues. CDR3 sequence reads: CASSLEAPIFRGSDEQYF. CDR3 in DNA: TGTGCCAGCAGCTTAGAAGCGCCGATTTTTAGGGGGTCCGACGAGCAGTACTTC.

The rearrangement uses TRBV6-1 and TRBJ2-5; TRBD2 agrees at 7 bases. Germline V gene data show CDR1 as MNHNS and CDR2 as SASEGT. CDR3 length: 17 amino acids. Germline trimming cut 6 bases from V and 11 bases from J; bases unmatched to any gene: 24. CDR3 loop: CASRYPGTTKTYNEQYF. CDR3 DNA sequence: TGTGCCAGCAGGTATCCCGGGACTACCAAAACCTACAATGAGCAGTACTTC.

This clonotype has at least ten counts. V and J are TRBV6-2 or TRBV6-3 and TRBJ1-5; D not resolved. This CDR3 is built from 15 residues. The germline gives CDR1 MNHEY, CDR2 SVGEGT. Trimming stripped 0 bases from V and 5 bases from J, with 11 bases between. CDR3 nucleotides: TGTGCCAGCAGTTACTCTTACAGTCGAGATCAGCCCCAGCATTTT. This gives the protein CASSYSYSRDQPQHF.

This rearrangement joins TRBV7-9 to TRBJ2-1; maybe TRBD2 (5 bases). Trimming shortened V by 1 base and J by 0 bases, and 10 bases separated the two germline ends. This CDR3 contains 16 residues. Germline CDR1 SEHNR, CDR2 FQNEAQ (reference sequence). The CDR3 sequence is CASSLERSSSYNEQFF. CDR3 nucleotides: TGTGCCAGCAGCTTAGAGCGGAGTTCCTCCTACAATGAGCAGTTCTTC.

As for this clonotype: The conserved phenylalanine or tryptophan is not found at the CDR3 terminus, so this likely reflects a read error. Because the CDR3's place on the DNA is in doubt, the DNA is left out and the CDR3 is given as listed by TCRdb. The chain has TRBV7-3 and TRBJ2-5; TRBD2, the D gene given by the table, was not confirmed from the DNA. The germline CDR1 and CDR2 sequences are SGHTA and FQGTGA. The CDR3 comprises 16 residues, both ends counted. CDR3 protein: CASSPGLGYNEQFFGA.

This chain uses TRBV19 with TRBJ2-1; 8 bases match TRBD2. The CDR3 consists of 15 residues. Germline-derived CDR1 and CDR2 are LNHDA and SQIVND (reference sequence). Trimming took 5 bases from V and 0 from J; bases not matched to a gene: 3. CDR3 protein: CASSVSGGSYNEQFF. The DNA for the CDR3 is TGTGCCAGTAGTGTAAGCGGGGGCTCCTACAATGAGCAGTTCTTC.

A single count supports this clonotype. V is TRBV6-5 and J is TRBJ2-3, with D possibly TRBD1 on 6 matching bases. TRBJ1-1 matches the DNA end more closely, so the J call is doubtful. CDR1 and CDR2 (germline): MNHEY, SVGAGI. The CDR3 runs 14 residues. The CDR3 is CASRTGHMNTEAFF. CDR3 in DNA: TGTGCCAGCAGGACGGGACATATGAACACTGAAGCTTTCTTT.

This rearrangement joins TRBV2 to TRBJ1-2, with D perhaps matching TRBD1 (5 bases). Germline loops: CDR1 SNHLY, CDR2 FYNNEI. This CDR3 is 15 amino acids long. With 3 bases removed from V and 4 bases from J, the gap between germline ends came to 15 bases. CDR3 in DNA: TGTGCCAGCAGTGACCCCCCTCAGGGTTTCTATGGCTACACCTTC. It translates to CASSDPPQGFYGYTF.

As regards this clonotype: Given a much more abundant clone one base away, this may be a read error. The V gene is TRBV28, the J gene TRBJ2-7; D unclear. CDR3 size: 14 residues. V was shortened by 7 bases and J by 2 bases, with 15 bases between the two germline ends. The germline gives CDR1 MDHEN, CDR2 SYDVKM. The CDR3 is CASKSPQRPYEQYF. CDR3 in DNA: TGTGCCAGCAAATCCCCCCAGCGCCCCTACGAGCAGTACTTC. Using reference TRBV28 and TRBJ2-7 for the parts outside the CDR3, the full variable domain is DVKVTQSSRYLVKRTGEKVFLECVQDMDHENMFWYRQDPGLGLRLIYFSYDVKMKEKGDIPEGYSVSREKKERFSLILESASTNQTSMYLCASKSPQRPYEQYFGPGTRLTVT.

The chain carries TRBV6-2 or TRBV6-3 and TRBJ1-1; 7 positions agree with TRBD1. This CDR3 is 13 amino acids long. Trimming removed 5 bases from V and 6 bases from J; junction bases left unmatched: 6. Per the germline V gene, CDR1 is MNHEY and CDR2 is SVGEGT. The CDR3 region has the DNA TGTGCCAGCAGTAGACAGGGTCACGCTGAAGCTTTCTTT. Translation: CASSRQGHAEAFF.

This clonotype occurred many times. The chain carries TRBV6-1 and TRBJ2-3; no clear D gene. Germline V CDR1 and CDR2: MNHNS, SASEGT. With 5 bases removed from V and 5 bases from J, the gap between germline ends came to 14 bases. The CDR3 runs to 14 residues. DNA of the CDR3: TGTGCCAGCAGTTATGGTCAGAAAAAAGATACGCAGTATTTT. Amino acids: CASSYGQKKDTQYF.

This clonotype appeared a few times. An end of the junction differs from the germline gene, which may be a read error. The rearrangement joins TRBV2 to TRBJ2-5, with D maybe TRBD2 (5 bases). The germline CDR1 and CDR2 sequences are SNHLY and FYNNEI. The length of the CDR3 is 12 residues. The CDR3 loop reads CASRRGNSPLHF. In DNA form, the CDR3 reads TGTGCCAGCAGGCGAGGGAATTCACCCCTCCACTTC.

This clonotype was recorded a few times. The chain uses TRBV11-2 and TRBJ2-1, with TRBD2 identical over 13 bases. The V gene end was trimmed by 5 bases and the J gene end by 7 bases; junction bases not matched to a gene: 5. The CDR3 is made up of 15 amino acids. Germline loops: CDR1 SGHAT, CDR2 FQNNGV. The CDR3 loop is CASSPGLAGENEQFF. The CDR3 bases are TGTGCCAGCAGCCCAGGACTAGCGGGAGAGAATGAGCAGTTCTTC.

This clonotype was detected ten times or more. This chain joins TRBV7-9 and TRBJ2-1, with 9 bases matching TRBD1. J gave up 6 bases and V 4 bases, and 13 bases lay outside the gene matches. Germline CDR1 and CDR2: SEHNR and FQNEAQ (reference sequence). The CDR3 runs to 17 residues. The CDR3 nucleotides read TGTGCCAGCAGCTCCAGGACCGGGACAGGGACTCGCAATGAGCAGTTCTTC. This sequence encodes CASSSRTGTGTRNEQFF.

This clonotype was seen more than once but under ten times. This chain connects TRBV5-1 to TRBJ1-2; no clear D gene. The CDR3 consists of 13 residues. The V and J ends lost 6 bases and 6 bases respectively, with 15 bases between them. Germline loops: CDR1 SGHRS, CDR2 YFSETQ. CDR3 sequence: CASTIDKDHGYTF. DNA of the CDR3: TGCGCCAGCACCATAGACAAGGATCATGGCTACACCTTC.